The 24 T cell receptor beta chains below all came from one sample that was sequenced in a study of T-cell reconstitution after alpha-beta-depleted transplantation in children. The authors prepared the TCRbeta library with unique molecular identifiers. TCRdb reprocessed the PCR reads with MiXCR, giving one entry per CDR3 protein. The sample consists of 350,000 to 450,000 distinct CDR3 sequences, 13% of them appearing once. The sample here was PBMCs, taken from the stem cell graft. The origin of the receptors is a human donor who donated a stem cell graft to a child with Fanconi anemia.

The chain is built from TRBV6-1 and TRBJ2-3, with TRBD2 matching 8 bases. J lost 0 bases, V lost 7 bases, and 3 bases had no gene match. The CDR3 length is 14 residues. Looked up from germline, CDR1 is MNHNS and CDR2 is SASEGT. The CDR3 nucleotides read TGTGCCAGCAACAGCGGGGGAAGCACAGATACGCAGTATTTT. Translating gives CASNSGGSTDTQYF.

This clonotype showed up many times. The CDR3 reads CASSYWGAAYNEQFF. Written as DNA, the CDR3 is TGTGCCAGCAGTTACTGGGGGGCGGCCTACAATGAGCAGTTCTTC. The chain combines TRBV6-5 with TRBJ2-1; TRBD1 or TRBD2 may be the D gene (6 bases each). Per germline, CDR1 MNHEY and CDR2 SVGAGI. V lost 1 base, J lost 2 bases, and 9 bases lay in between. This CDR3 contains 15 residues.

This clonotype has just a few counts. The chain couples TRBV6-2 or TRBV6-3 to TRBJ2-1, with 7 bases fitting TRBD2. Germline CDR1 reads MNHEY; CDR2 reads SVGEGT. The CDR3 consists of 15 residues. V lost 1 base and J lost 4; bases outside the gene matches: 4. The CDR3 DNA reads TGTGCCAGCAGTTACTATCCTAGCGGTTACAATGAGCAGTTCTTC. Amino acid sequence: CASSYYPSGYNEQFF.

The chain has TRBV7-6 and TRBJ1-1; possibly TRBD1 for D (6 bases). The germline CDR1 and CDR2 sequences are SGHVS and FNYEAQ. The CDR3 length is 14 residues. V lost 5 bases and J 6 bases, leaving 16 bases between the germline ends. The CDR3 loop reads CASSRGTSVAEAFF. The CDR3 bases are TGTGCCAGCAGCCGGGGGACATCAGTAGCTGAAGCTTTCTTT.

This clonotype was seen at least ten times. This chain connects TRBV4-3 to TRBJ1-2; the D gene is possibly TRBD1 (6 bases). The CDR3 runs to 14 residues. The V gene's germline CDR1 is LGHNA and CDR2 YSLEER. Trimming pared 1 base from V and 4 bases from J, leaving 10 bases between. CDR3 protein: CASSQARGSYGYTF. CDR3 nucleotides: TGCGCCAGCAGCCAAGCAAGGGGGAGCTATGGCTACACCTTC.

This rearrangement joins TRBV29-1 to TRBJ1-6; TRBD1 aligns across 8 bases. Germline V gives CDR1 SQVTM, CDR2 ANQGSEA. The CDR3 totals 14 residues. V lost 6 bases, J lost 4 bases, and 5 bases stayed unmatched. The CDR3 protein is CSVTTGDYNSPLHF. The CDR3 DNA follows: TGCAGCGTCACGACAGGGGATTATAATTCACCCCTCCACTTT.

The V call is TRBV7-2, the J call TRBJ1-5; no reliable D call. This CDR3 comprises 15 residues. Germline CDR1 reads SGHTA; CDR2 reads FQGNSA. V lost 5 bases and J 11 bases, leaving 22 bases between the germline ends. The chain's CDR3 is CASSQTGLGQSSQHF. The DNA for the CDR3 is TGTGCCAGCAGCCAAACCGGGCTGGGTCAATCGTCCCAGCATTTT.

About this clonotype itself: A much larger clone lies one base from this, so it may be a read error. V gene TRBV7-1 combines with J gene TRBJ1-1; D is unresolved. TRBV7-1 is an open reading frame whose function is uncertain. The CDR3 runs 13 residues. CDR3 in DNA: TGTGCCATCAGCTCGCGCATGAACACTGAAGCTTTCTTT. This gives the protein CAISSRMNTEAFF.

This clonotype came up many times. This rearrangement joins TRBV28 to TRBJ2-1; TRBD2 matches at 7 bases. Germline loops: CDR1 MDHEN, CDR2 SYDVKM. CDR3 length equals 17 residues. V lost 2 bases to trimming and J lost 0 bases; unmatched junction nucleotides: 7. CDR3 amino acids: CASSLGRARRSYNEQFF. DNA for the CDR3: TGTGCCAGCAGTTTAGGGAGGGCCAGGCGCTCCTACAATGAGCAGTTCTTC.

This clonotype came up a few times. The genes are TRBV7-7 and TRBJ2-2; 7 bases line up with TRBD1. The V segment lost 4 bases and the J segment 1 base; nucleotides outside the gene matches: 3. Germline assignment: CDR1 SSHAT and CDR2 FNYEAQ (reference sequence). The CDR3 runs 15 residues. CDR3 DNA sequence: TGTGCCAGCAGCTCTACAGGGGTGAACACCGGGGAGCTGTTTTTT. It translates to CASSSTGVNTGELFF. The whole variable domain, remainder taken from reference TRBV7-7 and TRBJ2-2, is GAGVSQSPRYKVTKRGQDVTLRCDPISSHATLYWYQQALGQGPEFLTYFNYEAQPDKSGLPSDRFSAERPEGSISTLTIQRTEQRDSAMYRCASSSTGVNTGELFFGEGSRLTVL.

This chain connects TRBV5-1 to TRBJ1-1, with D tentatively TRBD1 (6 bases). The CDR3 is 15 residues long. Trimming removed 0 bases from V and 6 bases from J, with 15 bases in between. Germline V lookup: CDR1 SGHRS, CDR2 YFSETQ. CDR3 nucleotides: TGCGCCAGCAGCTTGGACCCCCAGGGGAGCGCTGAAGCTTTCTTT. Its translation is CASSLDPQGSAEAFF.

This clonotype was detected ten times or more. The CDR3 loop is CASRLTRDRDEKLFF. The CDR3, as DNA: TGTGCCAGCAGGCTAACCCGGGACAGGGATGAAAAACTGTTTTTT. This rearrangement joins TRBV12-3 or TRBV12-4 to TRBJ1-4, with TRBD1 identical over 9 bases. This CDR3 comprises 15 residues. Germline trimming cut 6 bases from V and 6 bases from J; bases unmatched to any gene: 8.

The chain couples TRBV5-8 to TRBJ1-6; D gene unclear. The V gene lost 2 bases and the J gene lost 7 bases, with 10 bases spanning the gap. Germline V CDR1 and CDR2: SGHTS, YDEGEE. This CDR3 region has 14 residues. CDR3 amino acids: CASSFVFENSPLHF. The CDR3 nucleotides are TGTGCCAGCAGCTTCGTCTTCGAGAATTCACCCCTCCACTTT.

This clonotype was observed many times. The CDR3 bases are TGTGCCAGCAGTTACAGGGAGAACACTGAAGCTTTCTTT. It codes for CASSYRENTEAFF. The chain links TRBV27 to TRBJ1-1; a weak D match, TRBD1 (6 bases). This CDR3 has 13 amino acids. Looked up from germline, CDR1 is MNHEY and CDR2 is SMNVEV (reference sequence). V was clipped by 4 bases and J by 1 base, with 7 bases between them.

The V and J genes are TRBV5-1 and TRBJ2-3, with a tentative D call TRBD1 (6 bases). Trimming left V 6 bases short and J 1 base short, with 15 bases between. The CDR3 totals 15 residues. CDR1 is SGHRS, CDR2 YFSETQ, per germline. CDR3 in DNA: TGCGCCAGCAACCCGACGGCAGGGGGCACAGATACGCAGTATTTT. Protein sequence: CASNPTAGGTDTQYF.

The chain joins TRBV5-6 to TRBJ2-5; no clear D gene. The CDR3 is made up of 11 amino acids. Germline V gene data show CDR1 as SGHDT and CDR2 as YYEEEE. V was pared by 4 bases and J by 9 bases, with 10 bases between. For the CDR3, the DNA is TGTGCCAGCAGCGCAAGTGAGGCCCAGTACTTC. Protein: CASSASEAQYF. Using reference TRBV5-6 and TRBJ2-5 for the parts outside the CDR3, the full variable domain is DAGVTQSPTHLIKTRGQQVTLRCSPKSGHDTVSWYQQALGQGPQFIFQYYEEEERQRGNFPDRFSGHQFPNYSSELNVNALLLGDSALYLCASSASEAQYFGPGTRLLVL.

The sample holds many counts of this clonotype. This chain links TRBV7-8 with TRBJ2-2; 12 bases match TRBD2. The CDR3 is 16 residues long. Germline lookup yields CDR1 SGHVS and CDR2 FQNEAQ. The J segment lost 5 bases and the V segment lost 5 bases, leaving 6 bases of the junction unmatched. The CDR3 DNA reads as TGTGCCAGCAGCAGTACTAGCGGGGGGAGGACCGGGGAGCTGTTTTTT. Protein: CASSSTSGGRTGELFF. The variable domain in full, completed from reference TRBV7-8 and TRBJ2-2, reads GAGVSQSPRYKVAKRGQDVALRCDPISGHVSLFWYQQALGQGPEFLTYFQNEAQLDKSGLPSDRFFAERPEGSVSTLKIQRTQQEDSAVYLCASSSTSGGRTGELFFGEGSRLTVL.

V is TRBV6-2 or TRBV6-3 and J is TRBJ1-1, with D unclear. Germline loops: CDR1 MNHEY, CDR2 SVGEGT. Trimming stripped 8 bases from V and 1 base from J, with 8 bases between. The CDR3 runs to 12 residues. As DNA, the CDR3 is TGTGCCAGCCGGAGCAGGAACACTGAAGCTTTCTTT. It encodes CASRSRNTEAFF.

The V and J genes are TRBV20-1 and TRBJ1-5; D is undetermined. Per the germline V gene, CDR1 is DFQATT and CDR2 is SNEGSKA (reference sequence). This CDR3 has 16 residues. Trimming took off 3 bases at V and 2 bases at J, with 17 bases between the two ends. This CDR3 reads CSASPEGSFRNQPQHF. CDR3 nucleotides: TGCAGTGCTAGCCCCGAAGGCAGCTTCCGCAATCAGCCCCAGCATTTT.

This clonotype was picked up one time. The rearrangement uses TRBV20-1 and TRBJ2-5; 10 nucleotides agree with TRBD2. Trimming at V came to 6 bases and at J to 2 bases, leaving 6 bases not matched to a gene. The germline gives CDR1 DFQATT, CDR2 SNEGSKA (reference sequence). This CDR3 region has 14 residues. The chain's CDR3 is CSAPLAGQQETQYF. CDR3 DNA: TGCAGTGCCCCACTAGCGGGGCAGCAAGAGACCCAGTACTTC.

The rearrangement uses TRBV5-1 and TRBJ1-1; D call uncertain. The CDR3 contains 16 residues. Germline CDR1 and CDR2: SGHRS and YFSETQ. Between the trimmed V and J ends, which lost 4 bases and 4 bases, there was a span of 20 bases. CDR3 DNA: TGCGCCAGCAGCCTTGGACCCCAGATAGTGGGCACTGAAGCTTTCTTT. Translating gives CASSLGPQIVGTEAFF. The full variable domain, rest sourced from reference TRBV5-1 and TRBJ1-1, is KAGVTQTPRYLIKTRGQQVTLSCSPISGHRSVSWYQQTPGQGLQFLFEYFSETQRNKGNFPGRFSGRQFSNSRSEMNVSTLELGDSALYLCASSLGPQIVGTEAFFGQGTRLTVV.

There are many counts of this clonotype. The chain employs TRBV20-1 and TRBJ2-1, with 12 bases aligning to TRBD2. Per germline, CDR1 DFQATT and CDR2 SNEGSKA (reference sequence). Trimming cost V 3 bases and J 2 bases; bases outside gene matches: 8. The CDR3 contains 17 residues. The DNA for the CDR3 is TGCAGTGCTAGGAGGCTAGCGGGGGGGACCCCCTACAATGAGCAGTTCTTC. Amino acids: CSARRLAGGTPYNEQFF.

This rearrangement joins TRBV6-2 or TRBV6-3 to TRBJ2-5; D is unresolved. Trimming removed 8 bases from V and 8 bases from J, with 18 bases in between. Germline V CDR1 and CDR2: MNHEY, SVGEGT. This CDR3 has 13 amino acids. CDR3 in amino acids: CASEMIWGDTQYF. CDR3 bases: TGTGCCAGCGAAATGATTTGGGGTGATACCCAGTACTTC.

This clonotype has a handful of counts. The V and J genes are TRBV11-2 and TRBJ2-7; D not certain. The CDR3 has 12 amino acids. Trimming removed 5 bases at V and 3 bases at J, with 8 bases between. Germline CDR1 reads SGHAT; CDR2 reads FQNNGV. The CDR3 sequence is CASSPPGYEQYV. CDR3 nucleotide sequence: TGTGCCAGCAGCCCCCCGGGCTACGAGCAGTACGTC.